This passage covers 13 T cell receptor beta chains from one sample sequenced in a study of regulatory T cells in long-lasting Graves disease. In building TCR beta libraries, iRepertoire HTBI primers were used together with Arm-PCR of CDR3 regions. MiXCR was run by TCRdb on the multiplex PCR reads, yielding one entry per CDR3 protein. The profile shows some 200,000 distinct CDR3 sequences, around 20% of them singletons. Time point given: newly diagnosed GD, antithyroid drugs for less than 3 months. PBMC-extracted RNA yielded the TCR library. The same data also contributed to another study, on T cells in Graves' hyperthyroidism and ophthalmopathy.

The material was peripheral blood mononuclear cells (PBMCs), obtained at new diagnosis, from a patient treated with antithyroid drugs. Receptor source: a woman aged 25 to 39 with Graves disease.

This clonotype has a handful of counts. This sequence joins TRBV2 and TRBJ2-1, with 7 bases aligning to TRBD2. Germline V gene sequence: CDR1 SNHLY, CDR2 FYNNEI. V was clipped by 6 bases and J by 6 bases; unmatched bases: 5. CDR3 length: 13 residues. CDR3 loop: CASSPLAANEQFF. The CDR3 region has the DNA TGTGCCAGCAGCCCCCTAGCGGCCAATGAGCAGTTCTTC.

In this sample, this clonotype turned up a few times. The V call is TRBV19, the J call TRBJ2-7; a possible D gene is TRBD1 (5 bases). The CDR3 extends over 14 amino acids. The V end lost 4 bases, the J end lost 0 bases, and 10 bases lay between the germline ends. Germline CDR1 and CDR2: LNHDA and SQIVND (reference sequence). CDR3 in DNA: TGTGCCAGTAGTAGCAGGGCTATCTCCTACGAGCAGTACTTC. Translating it yields CASSSRAISYEQYF.

This clonotype came up many times. The J gene is TRBJ2-7, the V gene TRBV18; possibly TRBD1 for D (6 bases). Germline V CDR1 and CDR2: KGHSH, LQKENI. V lost 6 bases, J lost 2 bases, and 14 bases lay in between. The CDR3 covers 14 residues. The CDR3, as DNA: TGTGCCAGCTCCCAGACAGGTTCGACCTACGAGCAGTACTTC. Translating gives CASSQTGSTYEQYF.

This clonotype appeared many times. The V and J genes are TRBV18 and TRBJ1-2; the D gene is possibly TRBD1 (6 bases). Germline V gives CDR1 KGHSH, CDR2 LQKENI. The CDR3 is made up of 16 amino acids. V lost 2 bases to trimming and J lost 3 bases, with 16 bases between them. In DNA form, the CDR3 reads TGTGCCAGCTCACCAGGATTCACAGGGAGGTACTATGGCTACACCTTC. This sequence encodes CASSPGFTGRYYGYTF.

This clonotype was detected a few times. This chain uses TRBV10-2 with TRBJ2-3; 7 bases are a match to TRBD1. V dropped 4 bases and J dropped 0; count of bases not matched to a gene: 7. The V gene's germline CDR1 is WSHSY and CDR2 SAAADI. This CDR3 is built from 16 residues. The CDR3 here is CASSGGGTASTDTQYF. The CDR3 region has the DNA TGCGCCAGCAGTGGGGGTGGGACAGCTAGCACAGATACGCAGTATTTT.

This clonotype showed up many times. The genes are TRBV11-2 and TRBJ1-6; D not resolved. With 0 bases removed from V and 6 bases from J, the gap between germline ends came to 12 bases. The CDR3 extends over 16 amino acids. CDR1 and CDR2 from the germline V gene are SGHAT and FQNNGV. The CDR3 DNA reads as TGTGCCAGCAGCTTAGAACCCCTCCCCCCTAATTCACCCCTCCACTTT. Amino acid sequence: CASSLEPLPPNSPLHF.

In this sample, this clonotype turned up many times. The CDR3, as DNA: TGCAGTGCTAGTAGCTCGGTTTCCGGCGGGAGGGGGGACGAGCAGTACTTC. Translated, it gives CSASSSVSGGRGDEQYF. The rearrangement links TRBV20-1 to TRBJ2-7; 9 bases align to TRBD2. CDR1 is DFQATT, CDR2 SNEGSKA, per germline (reference sequence). The V gene end was trimmed by 3 bases and the J gene end by 5 bases; junction bases not matched to a gene: 17. The CDR3 has 17 residues.

This clonotype has a count of ten or more. This chain uses TRBV5-1 with TRBJ2-1; either TRBD1 or TRBD2 may fit D (6 bases each). Germline CDR1 reads SGHRS; CDR2 reads YFSETQ. V dropped 4 bases and J dropped 0 bases, with 17 bases sitting between them. This CDR3 is built from 17 residues. CDR3 coding DNA: TGCGCCAGCAGCCGTTTGACGGGGGCCTTCTCCTACAATGAGCAGTTCTTC. Translated, it gives CASSRLTGAFSYNEQFF. Using reference TRBV5-1 and TRBJ2-1 for the parts outside the CDR3, the full variable domain is KAGVTQTPRYLIKTRGQQVTLSCSPISGHRSVSWYQQTPGQGLQFLFEYFSETQRNKGNFPGRFSGRQFSNSRSEMNVSTLELGDSALYLCASSRLTGAFSYNEQFFGPGTRLTVL.

This clonotype was seen ten or more times. The chain combines TRBV6-1 with TRBJ1-2, with D possibly TRBD1 on 5 matching bases. Trimming removed 2 bases at V and 3 bases at J, with 13 bases between. CDR1 and CDR2 (germline): MNHNS, SASEGT. The CDR3 contains 15 residues. This chain's CDR3 is CASSELGGEYYGYTF. The CDR3 bases are TGTGCCAGCAGTGAATTGGGGGGGGAATACTATGGCTACACCTTC.

The table lists this clonotype with many counts. This chain connects TRBV15 to TRBJ2-2; D call uncertain. Per the germline V gene, CDR1 is LNHNV and CDR2 is YYDKDF (reference sequence). The V end lost 6 bases, the J end lost 2 bases, and 4 bases lay between the germline ends. CDR3 length: 12 amino acids. Here the CDR3 DNA reads TGTGCCACCAGTGAAAACACCGGGGAGCTGTTTTTT. Translated: CATSENTGELFF.

This chain connects TRBV19 to TRBJ2-1, with a weak D call TRBD2 (5 bases). The tail of the sequence fits TRBJ2-3 better, so the J call may be wrong. Germline CDR1 and CDR2: LNHDA and SQIVND (reference sequence). The CDR3 extends over 15 amino acids. The CDR3 DNA follows: TGTGCCAGTAGTATAGTCTCCGGGGTAGCGCCTCGGCAGTATTTT. Translated: CASSIVSGVAPRQYF.

This clonotype was picked up many times. This rearrangement joins TRBV28 to TRBJ2-1, with D perhaps matching TRBD2 (5 bases). The better agreement between TRBJ2-5 and the DNA end casts doubt on the J call. There are 14 residues in the CDR3. The germline V gene encodes CDR1 MDHEN and CDR2 SYDVKM. The CDR3 loop reads CASSLWGAQETQYF. In nucleotides, the CDR3 is TGTGCCAGCAGTTTATGGGGAGCCCAAGAGACCCAGTACTTC.

There are many counts of this clonotype. V and J are TRBV2 and TRBJ2-6; 9 bases fit TRBD1. Germline CDR1 SNHLY, CDR2 FYNNEI. This CDR3 spans 16 amino acids. J lost 5 bases, V lost 7 bases, and 9 bases had no gene match. For the CDR3, the DNA is TGTGCCAGCAATACAGGGGGCGCAGGGCGGGCCAACGTCCTGACTTTC. This translates into CASNTGGAGRANVLTF.